The T cell receptor beta chain under discussion was sequenced for a study of cytotoxic CD8 clonotypes in ibrutinib-treated CLL. Investigators sought sequencing depths of between 1 in 200,000 and 1 in 1 million T cells. TCRdb's table, derived via immunoSEQ multiplex PCR, lists solely in-frame clones and lacks some. The repertoire holds 130,000 to 150,000 clones, with 79% as singletons. Material: PBMCs, obtained after 12 months of ibrutinib treatment. The clonotype was recovered from a human donor with chronic lymphocytic leukemia.

Written as DNA, the CDR3 is TGTGCCAGCAGTGCAGGGTACAAGGCTGAAGCTTTCTTT. This encodes CASSAGYKAEAFF. The chain carries TRBV6-4 and TRBJ1-1, with D perhaps TRBD1 (5 bases). CDR1 is MRHNA, CDR2 SNTAGT, per germline. The V gene lost 4 bases and the J gene lost 6 bases, with 12 bases spanning the gap. The CDR3 has 13 residues.